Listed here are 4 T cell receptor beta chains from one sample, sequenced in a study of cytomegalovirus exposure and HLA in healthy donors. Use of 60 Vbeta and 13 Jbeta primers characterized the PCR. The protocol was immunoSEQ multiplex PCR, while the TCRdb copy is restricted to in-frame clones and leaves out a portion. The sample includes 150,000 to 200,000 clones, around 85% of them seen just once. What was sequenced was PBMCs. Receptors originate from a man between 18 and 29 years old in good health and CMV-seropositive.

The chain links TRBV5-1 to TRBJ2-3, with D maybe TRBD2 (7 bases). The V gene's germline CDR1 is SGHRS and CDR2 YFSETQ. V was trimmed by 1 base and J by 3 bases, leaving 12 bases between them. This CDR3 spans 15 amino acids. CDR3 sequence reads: CASSLYGGPTDTQYF. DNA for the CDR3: TGCGCCAGCAGCTTGTACGGGGGGCCGACAGATACGCAGTATTTT.

The CDR3 nucleotides read TGTGCCAGCAGCCATTCGCGACAGGGGTCCACAGATACGCAGTATTTT. Translating gives CASSHSRQGSTDTQYF. This chain connects TRBV28 to TRBJ2-3, with TRBD1 matching over 8 bases. Trimming at V came to 6 bases and at J to 2 bases, leaving 10 bases not matched to a gene. The CDR3 runs 16 residues. CDR1 is MDHEN, CDR2 SYDVKM, per germline.

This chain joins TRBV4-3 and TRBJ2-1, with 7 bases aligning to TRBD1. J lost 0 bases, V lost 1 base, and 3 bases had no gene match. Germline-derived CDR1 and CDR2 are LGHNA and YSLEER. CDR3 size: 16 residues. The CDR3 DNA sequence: TGCGCCAGCAGCCAAGCGACAGGGTACTCCTACAATGAGCAGTTCTTC. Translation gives CASSQATGYSYNEQFF.

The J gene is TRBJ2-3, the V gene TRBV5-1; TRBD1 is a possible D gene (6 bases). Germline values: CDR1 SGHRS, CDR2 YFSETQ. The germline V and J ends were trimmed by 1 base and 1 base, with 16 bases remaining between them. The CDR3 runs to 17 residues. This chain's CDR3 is CASSLTGPGVGTDTQYF. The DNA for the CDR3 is TGCGCCAGCAGCTTGACAGGGCCCGGAGTAGGCACAGATACGCAGTATTTT. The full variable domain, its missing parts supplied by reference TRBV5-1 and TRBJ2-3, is KAGVTQTPRYLIKTRGQQVTLSCSPISGHRSVSWYQQTPGQGLQFLFEYFSETQRNKGNFPGRFSGRQFSNSRSEMNVSTLELGDSALYLCASSLTGPGVGTDTQYFGPGTRLTVL.